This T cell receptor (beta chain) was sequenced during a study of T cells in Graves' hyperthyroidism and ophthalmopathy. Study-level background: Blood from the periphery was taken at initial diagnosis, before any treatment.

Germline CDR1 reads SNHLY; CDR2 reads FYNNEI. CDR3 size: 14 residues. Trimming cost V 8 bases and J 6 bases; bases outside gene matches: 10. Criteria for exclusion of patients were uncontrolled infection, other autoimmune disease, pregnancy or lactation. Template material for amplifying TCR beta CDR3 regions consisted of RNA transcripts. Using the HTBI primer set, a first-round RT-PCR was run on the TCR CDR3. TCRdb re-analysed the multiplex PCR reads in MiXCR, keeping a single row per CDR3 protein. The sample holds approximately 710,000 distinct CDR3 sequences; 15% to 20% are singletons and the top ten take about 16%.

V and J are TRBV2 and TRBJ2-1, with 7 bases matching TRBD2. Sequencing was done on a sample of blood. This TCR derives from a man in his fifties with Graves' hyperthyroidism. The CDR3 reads CASRGVVISNEQFF. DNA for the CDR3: TGTGCCAGCCGGGGGGTAGTTATATCCAATGAGCAGTTCTTC.